This record concerns one T cell receptor beta chain sequence. Its antigen is not known. The record originates from a study of blood T cells in healthy people across ages. Whole-study results and caveats: Higher diversity and more naive CD4+ cells were features of long-lived donors, compared to aged donors. Measured against age, TCR beta diversity per million T cells decreased in a roughly linear manner.

A second PCR of roughly 7 to 11 cycles used a sample-barcoded 5' primer and a J-beta primer mix. TCRdb re-called the 5' RACE reads through MiXCR, storing one row per CDR3 protein. The top ten hold 20% to 25% of the sample, which has 550,000 to 600,000 distinct CDR3 sequences, around 48% seen once. Trimming took 3 bases from V and 6 from J, leaving 11 bases between them. From germline, CDR1 is DFQATT and CDR2 SNEGSKA (reference sequence). This CDR3 region has 12 residues. The V and J genes are TRBV20-1 and TRBJ1-2; possible D gene TRBD1, 5 bases. Sequenced sample: blood. The clonotype comes from a man at least 80 years old in good health. The CDR3: CSASTGLDGYTF. The CDR3 nucleotides are TGCAGTGCTAGTACAGGCTTAGATGGCTACACCTTC.